These T cell receptor beta chains were read from a single sample in a study of human T cells and chemical hapten exposure. One entry per CDR3 protein, called by TCRdb with MiXCR from the RACE reads. This table has 85,000 to 100,000 distinct CDR3 sequences, approximately 10% appearing once. The sample here was whole blood, taken in connection with sensitization to the hapten diphenylcyclopropenone (DPC). These receptors all come from a woman in her fifties or sixties with alopecia areata. Some clones in this sample may be carry-over from other donors' samples. The CDR3 runs from the conserved cysteine through the conserved F or W. D genes are given only for firm matches. Some rows have no size entry. The others give once, few or many, or a class for an expanded clone.

D	J	size	V	CDR3	DNA
-	TRBJ2-7	-	TRBV5-5	CASSKPPPVYEQYF	TGTGCCAGCAGCAAACCCCCACCCGTATACGAGCAGTACTTC
-	TRBJ1-4	many	TRBV11-2	CASSAQAWGVDEKLFF	TGTGCCAGCAGCGCCCAGGCTTGGGGGGTAGATGAAAAACTGTTTTTT
TRBD2	TRBJ2-1	many	TRBV10-3	CAISNTAGVGHNEQFF	TGTGCCATCAGCAACACCGCGGGGGTAGGACACAATGAGCAGTTCTTC
-	TRBJ1-2	-	TRBV9	CASRNLKDSLHNYGYTF	TGTGCCAGCAGGAACCTTAAGGACAGCCTACATAACTATGGCTACACCTTC
TRBD2	TRBJ2-1	-	TRBV29-1	CSVYSGGAFGSYNEQFF	TGCAGCGTTTACAGCGGGGGGGCCTTCGGCTCCTACAATGAGCAGTTCTTC
TRBD1	TRBJ1-5	-	TRBV6-6	CASIQGPIHYSNQPQHF	TGTGCCAGCATACAGGGGCCCATCCACTATAGCAATCAGCCCCAGCATTTT
TRBD2	TRBJ2-3	-	TRBV20-1	CSAPLAGLNAQYF	TGCAGTGCCCCTCTAGCGGGATTGAACGCGCAGTATTTT
TRBD1	TRBJ1-5	many	TRBV6-1	CASRETGSILQPQHF	TGTGCCAGCAGAGAGACAGGGTCGATTCTTCAGCCCCAGCATTTT
TRBD1	TRBJ1-2	-	TRBV15	CATSPRQGAVDDYGYTF	TGTGCCACCAGCCCCAGACAGGGGGCAGTTGACGACTATGGCTACACCTTC
-	TRBJ1-6	few	TRBV12-3/TRBV12-4	CASSLQAENSPLHF	TGTGCCAGCAGTTTACAGGCGGAGAATTCACCCCTCCACTTT
-	TRBJ1-5	-	TRBV6-1	CASSEAPWGDNQPQHF	TGTGCCAGCAGTGAAGCTCCATGGGGGGACAATCAGCCCCAGCATTTT
-	TRBJ2-1	few	TRBV7-8	CASSQDRLGNEQFF	TGTGCCAGCAGCCAAGACAGGCTCGGTAATGAGCAGTTCTTC
-	TRBJ2-5	few	TRBV6-1	CASSEYVTAQETQYF	TGTGCCAGCAGTGAATACGTTACTGCTCAAGAGACCCAGTACTTC
-	TRBJ2-1	few	TRBV12-3/TRBV12-4	CASTRTLSYNEQFF	TGTGCCAGCACTCGGACTCTCTCCTACAATGAGCAGTTCTTC
-	TRBJ1-2	many	TRBV5-8	CASSLDPLSYGYTF	TGTGCCAGCAGCTTGGACCCATTATCCTATGGCTACACCTTC
-	TRBJ2-1	-	TRBV12-3/TRBV12-4	CASSLEATGFF	TGTGCCAGCAGTTTGGAAGCCACTGGGTTCTTC
-	TRBJ1-1	many	TRBV5-1	CASSLDYTEAFF	TGCGCCAGCAGCTTGGATTACACTGAAGCTTTCTTT
TRBD1	TRBJ1-5	many	TRBV3-1	CASSQMTGDQPQHF	TGTGCCAGCAGCCAGATGACAGGGGACCAGCCCCAGCATTTT
-	TRBJ2-1	few	TRBV2	CASRLFSSYNEQFF	TGTGCCAGCCGGTTGTTTAGCTCCTACAATGAGCAGTTCTTC
-	TRBJ2-1	few	TRBV19	CASSIDWRRPGNEQFF	TGTGCCAGTAGTATAGATTGGCGGCGTCCGGGCAATGAGCAGTTCTTC
-	TRBJ2-5	-	TRBV3-1	CASSQGWGVQETQYF	TGTGCCAGCAGCCAAGGCTGGGGGGTCCAAGAGACCCAGTACTTC
TRBD1	TRBJ2-5	few	TRBV5-1	CASSLAIGTAQETQYF	TGCGCCAGCAGCTTGGCAATAGGGACAGCTCAAGAGACCCAGTACTTC
-	TRBJ1-2	many	TRBV7-8	CASSYQAYGYTF	TGTGCCAGCAGTTACCAGGCGTATGGCTACACCTTC
-	TRBJ1-5	-	TRBV7-6	CASSISGPSHSNQPQHF	TGTGCCAGCAGCATAAGCGGGCCCAGCCACAGCAATCAGCCCCAGCATTTT
-	TRBJ2-7	many	TRBV18	CASSPQAGITYEQYF	TGTGCCAGCTCACCACAGGCGGGGATAACCTACGAGCAGTACTTC
-	TRBJ1-4	few	TRBV3-1	CASSQPGQANEKLFF	TGTGCCAGCAGCCAGCCAGGGCAGGCTAATGAAAAACTGTTTTTT
-	TRBJ1-5	-	TRBV30	CAWRTGVDQPQHF	TGTGCCTGGAGAACAGGAGTCGATCAGCCCCAGCATTTT
-	TRBJ1-5	few	TRBV5-1	CASSFNRNQPQHF	TGCGCCAGCAGCTTTAACCGCAATCAGCCCCAGCATTTT
-	TRBJ2-3	few	TRBV5-1	CASSLRPTDTGSPLTDTQYF	TGCGCCAGCAGCTTGAGGCCGACAGACACTGGCTCCCCCCTAACAGATACGCAGTATTTT
TRBD2	TRBJ2-7	once	TRBV3-1	CASSPREDSYEQYF	TGTGCCAGCAGCCCCCGGGAGGACTCCTACGAGCAGTACTTC
-	TRBJ1-6	many	TRBV5-1	CASSLTPYTFSLHF	TGCGCCAGCAGCCTAACCCCCTACACCTTCTCCCTCCACTTT
-	TRBJ2-7	-	TRBV28	CASRDLALYEQYF	TGTGCCAGCCGGGACCTGGCTCTATACGAGCAGTACTTC
-	TRBJ2-2	few	TRBV12-3/TRBV12-4	CASSPGWGTRNTGELFF	TGTGCCAGCAGCCCAGGGTGGGGGACACGGAACACCGGGGAGCTGTTTTTT
-	TRBJ1-1	many	TRBV2	CASKVGNTEAFF	TGTGCCAGCAAGGTTGGGAACACTGAAGCTTTCTTT
-	TRBJ2-5	few	TRBV21-1	CASSPGNRGEETQYF	TGTGCCAGCAGCCCCGGAAACAGGGGAGAGGAGACCCAGTACTTC
-	TRBJ1-1	few	TRBV7-9	CASSLVRTTEAFF	TGTGCCAGCAGCTTAGTACGGACAACTGAAGCTTTCTTT
-	TRBJ2-1	few	TRBV7-6	CASSLGAPNNEQFF	TGTGCCAGCAGCTTAGGGGCCCCGAACAATGAGCAGTTCTTC
TRBD1	TRBJ2-7	few	TRBV13	CASRRQGYEQYF	TGTGCCAGCAGGCGACAGGGCTACGAGCAGTACTTC
-	TRBJ1-1	many	TRBV20-1	CSVGGLDTEAFF	TGCAGTGTAGGCGGGTTGGACACTGAAGCTTTCTTT
-	TRBJ1-2	many	TRBV5-5	CASSPGGVFGYGYTF	TGTGCCAGCAGCCCCGGTGGGGTTTTCGGCTATGGCTACACCTTC
-	TRBJ2-3	few	TRBV5-1	CASGGGPYSTDTQYF	TGCGCCAGCGGAGGTGGACCCTATAGCACAGATACGCAGTATTTT
-	TRBJ2-1	many	TRBV27	CASSFGLVSYNEQFF	TGTGCCAGCAGTTTTGGTCTAGTCTCCTACAATGAGCAGTTCTTC
-	TRBJ2-3	-	TRBV10-2	CASSDMGDSTDTQYF	TGCGCCAGCAGTGATATGGGGGACAGCACAGATACGCAGTATTTT
-	TRBJ1-6	few	TRBV20-1	CSARDNYPGSPLHF	TGCAGTGCTAGAGATAATTATCCTGGTTCACCCCTCCACTTT
TRBD1	TRBJ2-7	many	TRBV6-5	CASSFPTGGSYEQYF	TGTGCCAGCAGTTTCCCGACAGGGGGGTCCTACGAGCAGTACTTC
-	TRBJ2-1	-	TRBV9	CASSVKSHALVYNEQFF	TGTGCCAGCAGCGTAAAGTCCCATGCGTTGGTCTACAATGAGCAGTTCTTC